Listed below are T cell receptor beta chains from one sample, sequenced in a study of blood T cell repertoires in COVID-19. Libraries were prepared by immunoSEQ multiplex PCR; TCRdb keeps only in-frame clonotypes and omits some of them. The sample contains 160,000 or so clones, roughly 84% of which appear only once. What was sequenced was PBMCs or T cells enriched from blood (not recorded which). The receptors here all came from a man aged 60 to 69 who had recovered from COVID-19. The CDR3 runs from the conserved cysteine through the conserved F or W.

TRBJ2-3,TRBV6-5,CASSRGTDTQYF
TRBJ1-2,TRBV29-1,CSAGTASSYGYTF
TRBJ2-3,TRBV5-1,CASGLVAGGPDTQYF
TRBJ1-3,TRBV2,CASGGDGNTIYF
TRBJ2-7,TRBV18,CASSPAGTGAYEQYF
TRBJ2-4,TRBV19,CASSIPGMEAKNIQYF
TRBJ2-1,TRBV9,CASSVRTSGRNEQFF
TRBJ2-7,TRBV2,CASLRGRGFGEQYF
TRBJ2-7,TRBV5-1,CASSFGTNSYEQYF
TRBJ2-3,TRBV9,CASSGVPVTDTQYF
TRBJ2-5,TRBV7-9,CASSSKGQGVSETQYF
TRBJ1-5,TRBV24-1,CATSPHRDSNQPQHF
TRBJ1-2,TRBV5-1,CASSFAGEFYGYTF
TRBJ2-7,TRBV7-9,CASSLTLAGSGSYEQYF
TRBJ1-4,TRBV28,CASIDGGGRNGKLFF
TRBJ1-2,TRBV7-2,CASSLVVRGGGYTF
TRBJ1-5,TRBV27,CASSFRGSNQPQHF
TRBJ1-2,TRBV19,CASSIEFGPGGGYTF
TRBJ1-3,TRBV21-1,CASSSGTGAGNTIYF
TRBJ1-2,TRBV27,CASRDPSAGGDGYTF